This TCR beta chain is drawn from a study of CD8+ T cells in alopecia areata. On this clone itself: Its antigen is still unknown.

Study-wide findings and caveats: Treatment with tofacitinib significantly lowered scalp clonality and reduced expanded CD8+ clones among the top 100. The treated group had a single nonresponder, limiting CD8+ expansion-response conclusions.

Extracted RNA was reverse transcribed into cDNA, the sequencing template. Sequenced by immunoSEQ multiplex PCR; TCRdb stores in-frame clones only, minus some. The table records 150,000 to 200,000 clones, roughly two thirds of them present only once. Described treatment: oral pan-JAK inhibitor, 5-10 mg twice daily. Patients with alopecia areata provided lesional scalp punch biopsies as well as peripheral blood. Trimming cost V 0 bases and J 1 base, with 10 bases left between them. This CDR3 has 15 residues. Germline V gene sequence: CDR1 SGDLS, CDR2 YYNGEE. Source: CD4+ T cells sorted from blood, taken at week 4, from a patient treated with tofacitinib. V is TRBV9 and J is TRBJ1-2, with TRBD1 as a possible D gene (5 bases). This receptor was identified in a human donor with alopecia areata. CDR3 loop: CASSVDGTVNYGYTF. CDR3 coding DNA: TGTGCCAGCAGCGTAGACGGGACGGTTAACTATGGCTACACCTTC.